Following are 13 T cell receptor beta chains from one sample sequenced in a study of OX40 agonist ivuxolimab in advanced cancers. Library generation was performed with the immunoSEQ multiplex PCR assay. TCRdb holds this immuneACCESS table with in-frame rearrangements only. Some clones are missing; in checked studies, unresolved V genes explain under half, and the rest has no known cause. A total of roughly 75,000 clones appear in this sample, around four fifths of them only once. The ten largest clones represent 0.76% of the sample. The input for sequencing was CD4+ or CD8+ T cells sorted from blood, taken in a trial of the OX40 agonist ivuxolimab. These receptors came from an adult with an advanced solid tumor such as melanoma, head and neck, liver or kidney cancer.

This clone was seen just once. The chain recombines TRBV7-2 with TRBJ2-5; D possibly corresponds to TRBD2 (5 bases). CDR1 is SGHTA, CDR2 FQGNSA, per germline. The V end lost 10 bases, the J end lost 5 bases, and 17 bases lay between the germline ends. The CDR3 runs to 13 residues. This CDR3 reads CATSGVGVETQYF. The CDR3 DNA is TGTGCCACCTCAGGAGTGGGAGTGGAGACCCAGTACTTC.

The V gene is TRBV6-1, the J gene TRBJ2-1; D gene unclear. With 2 bases removed from V and 1 base from J, the gap between germline ends came to 12 bases. The CDR3 is 16 residues long. Germline lookup yields CDR1 MNHNS and CDR2 SASEGT. The chain's CDR3 is CASSETGSLSYNEQFF. The CDR3 nucleotides read TGTGCCAGCAGTGAAACCGGGTCCCTGTCCTACAATGAGCAGTTCTTC.

The chain has TRBV11-3 and TRBJ2-3, with D perhaps TRBD1 or TRBD2 (5 bases each). Germline V gene data show CDR1 as SGHNT and CDR2 as YENEEA. V was clipped by 2 bases and J by 0 bases, with 15 bases between them. The CDR3 runs 17 residues. Written as DNA, the CDR3 is TGTGCCAGCAGCTTATCAGACGGGGCGACTAGCACAGATACGCAGTATTTT. Protein product: CASSLSDGATSTDTQYF.

The chain carries TRBV5-1 and TRBJ1-3; the match to TRBD1 covers 7 bases. Trimming took 5 bases from V and 4 from J; bases not matched to a gene: 9. CDR3 length: 15 residues. Germline CDR1 and CDR2: SGHRS and YFSETQ. CDR3 nucleotide sequence: TGCGCCAGCAGGGCCGGGACAGAAACAGGAAACACCATATATTTT. It encodes CASRAGTETGNTIYF. Drawing the rest from reference TRBV5-1 and TRBJ1-3, the complete variable domain is KAGVTQTPRYLIKTRGQQVTLSCSPISGHRSVSWYQQTPGQGLQFLFEYFSETQRNKGNFPGRFSGRQFSNSRSEMNVSTLELGDSALYLCASRAGTETGNTIYFGEGSWLTVV.

CDR3 residues: CASTLLGGDQPQHF. The CDR3 nucleotides are TGTGCCAGCACCCTATTAGGGGGGGATCAGCCCCAGCATTTT. The V call is TRBV28, the J call TRBJ1-5; TRBD1 is a possible D gene (6 bases). This CDR3 spans 14 amino acids. V was trimmed by 7 bases and J by 5 bases, leaving 15 bases between them. Germline values: CDR1 MDHEN, CDR2 SYDVKM.

The gene calls are TRBV7-6 and TRBJ1-3; D ambiguous. CDR1 SGHVS and CDR2 FNYEAQ come from the germline V gene. V was trimmed by 4 bases and J by 2 bases, leaving 9 bases between them. The length of the CDR3 is 14 residues. CDR3 sequence (DNA): TGTGCCAGCAGCTACTCAACGGCTGGAAACACCATATATTTT. This codes for CASSYSTAGNTIYF.

The V and J genes are TRBV5-4 and TRBJ2-7, with TRBD2 matching over 10 bases. This CDR3 region has 15 residues. From germline, CDR1 is SGHNT and CDR2 YYREEE (reference sequence). V lost 3 bases, J lost 3 bases, and 6 bases stayed unmatched. The DNA for the CDR3 is TGTGCCAGCAGCTACGGGACTAGCGAGAACTACGAGCAGTACTTC. It yields the protein CASSYGTSENYEQYF.

The J gene is TRBJ1-2, the V gene TRBV6-1; D uncertain. V lost 4 bases to trimming and J lost 8 bases, with 11 bases between them. This CDR3 has 12 amino acids. CDR1 and CDR2 (germline): MNHNS, SASEGT. The CDR3 loop is CASSVSAGGYTF. CDR3 nucleotide sequence: TGTGCCAGCAGTGTCTCGGCGGGCGGCTACACCTTC.

The genes are TRBV2 and TRBJ1-5; D gene ambiguous. The CDR3 loop spans 13 amino acids. Trimming removed 5 bases from V and 3 bases from J, with 8 bases in between. Germline assignment: CDR1 SNHLY and CDR2 FYNNEI. This chain's CDR3 is CASSPGINQPQHF. The CDR3, as DNA: TGTGCCAGCAGTCCAGGAATCAATCAGCCCCAGCATTTT.

The chain recombines TRBV5-1 with TRBJ2-2, with 9 bases that match TRBD2. The CDR3 covers 17 residues. CDR1 and CDR2 (germline): SGHRS, YFSETQ. V lost 1 base and J lost 4; bases outside the gene matches: 8. The CDR3 spells CASSLRAGGPGTGELFF. CDR3 DNA sequence: TGCGCCAGCAGCTTGAGGGCGGGAGGGCCGGGCACCGGGGAGCTGTTTTTT.

This clone was seen once. The chain links TRBV5-5 to TRBJ2-7, with a tentative D call TRBD1 (6 bases). This CDR3 comprises 15 residues. V was pared by 1 base and J by 0 bases, with 11 bases between. The germline CDR1 and CDR2 sequences are SGHKS and YYEKEE (reference sequence). The CDR3 nucleotides are TGTGCCAGCAGCTTGAGCCCGGACAGCTCCTACGAGCAGTACTTC. Translated: CASSLSPDSSYEQYF.

The chain uses TRBV4-1 and TRBJ1-3; D unclear. V lost 3 bases to trimming and J lost 0 bases, with 12 bases between them. The CDR3 runs 16 residues. Germline CDR1 reads MGHRA; CDR2 reads YSYEKL. The CDR3 reads CASSQEPSSSGNTIYF. DNA of the CDR3: TGCGCCAGCAGCCAGGAACCATCGAGCTCTGGAAACACCATATATTTT.

This clone was seen more than once but under ten times. The chain links TRBV7-8 to TRBJ2-5; D is unresolved. The CDR3 covers 12 residues. V lost 5 bases, J lost 5 bases, and 9 bases lay in between. CDR1 and CDR2 (germline): SGHVS, FQNEAQ. Here the CDR3 reads CASSQMGETQYF. The CDR3 DNA sequence: TGTGCCAGCAGCCAAATGGGGGAGACCCAGTACTTC. The full variable domain, rest sourced from reference TRBV7-8 and TRBJ2-5, is GAGVSQSPRYKVAKRGQDVALRCDPISGHVSLFWYQQALGQGPEFLTYFQNEAQLDKSGLPSDRFFAERPEGSVSTLKIQRTQQEDSAVYLCASSQMGETQYFGPGTRLLVL.